Sequencing of this T cell receptor beta chain was carried out in a study of blood T cells in healthy people across ages. Findings of the study overall: It was the long-lived donors that had more naive CD4+ cells and higher diversity than aged donors.

V lost 0 bases, J lost 5 bases, and 5 bases stayed unmatched. The CDR3 covers 15 residues. Germline CDR1 and CDR2: SEHNR and FQNEAQ (reference sequence). For the second PCR, which ran for 7 to 11 cycles, a sample-barcoded 5' primer and a J-beta primer mix were used. TCRdb analysed the 5' RACE reads with MiXCR anew, one entry per CDR3 protein. In the table there are fewer than 700,000 distinct CDR3 sequences, around 41% of which are singletons. Comment on this clonotype: Its target is unknown.

Aged roughly 6 to 100, donors were systemically healthy Caucasians from Russia. The V call is TRBV7-9, the J call TRBJ2-5; 8 bases agree with TRBD1. The sequence was collected from a man aged 80 or over in good health. The sample was blood. The CDR3 is CASSLAGQALETQYF. The CDR3 DNA sequence: TGTGCCAGCAGCTTAGCGGGACAGGCTTTGGAGACCCAGTACTTC.